This TCR beta chain was captured by sequencing in a study of beta chain features in type 1 diabetes. Of the isolated RNA, all was reverse transcribed, and so the sequenced material was expressed TCRB transcripts. This table comes from immunoSEQ multiplex PCR, and its TCRdb copy is limited to in-frame clones, with some not included. The sample contains about 260,000 clones, around 68% of which appear only once. Regarding this clone: Its matching antigen is unknown. Other DNA sequences within the sample encode an identical CDR3.

Study observations and caveats: Compared with healthy donors, patients appeared to share more similar naive, central memory and regulatory TCRB repertoires. TCRB CDR3s were moderately but significantly shorter in Type 1 diabetes patients in all four CD4+ subsets.

The CDR3 spans 15 residues. Germline V lookup: CDR1 LGHNT, CDR2 FRNRAP. J gave up 1 base and V 1 base, and 1 base lay outside the gene matches. All of the sorted populations showed purity greater than 98%. The V and J genes are TRBV12-5 and TRBJ2-1, with 7 bases fitting TRBD1. Sequenced sample: naive CD4+ T cells from blood. This TCR was sampled from a man aged 25-45 years in good health. Here the CDR3 DNA reads TGTGCTAGTGGTTTGGGACAGGGATCCTACAATGAGCAGTTCTTC. It translates to CASGLGQGSYNEQFF.